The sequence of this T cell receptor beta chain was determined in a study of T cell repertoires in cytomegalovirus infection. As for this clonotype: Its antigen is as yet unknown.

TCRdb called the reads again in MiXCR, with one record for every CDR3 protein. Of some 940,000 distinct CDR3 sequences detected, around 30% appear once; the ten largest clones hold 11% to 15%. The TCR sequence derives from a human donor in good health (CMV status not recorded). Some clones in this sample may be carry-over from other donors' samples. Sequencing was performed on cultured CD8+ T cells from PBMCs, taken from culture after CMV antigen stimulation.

CDR3: CASSQEWWGLTYEQYF. The CDR3 region has the DNA TGTGCCAGCAGCCAAGAATGGTGGGGGCTAACCTACGAGCAGTACTTC. V usage is TRBV3-1 and J usage is TRBJ2-7; TRBD1 might be the D (6 bases). V lost 0 bases and J 2 bases, leaving 14 bases between the germline ends. This CDR3 spans 16 amino acids. Germline CDR1 and CDR2: LGHDT and YNNKEL (reference sequence).